The rows below give T cell receptor beta chains drawn from one sample of a study of T cell responses to AZD1222 COVID-19 vaccine. Clones were sequenced by immunoSEQ multiplex PCR, and TCRdb holds only the in-frame ones, with some missing. The sample lists 75,000 to 100,000 clones; approximately 87% were seen once. The material was peripheral blood, obtained on day 0 of AZD1222 vaccination. Receptors originate from an adult in good health. Each CDR3 is given with its conserved first and last residue. A D gene is named only where the DNA matches it firmly. A clone size is listed for some rows: how often the clone was seen (once, few, many), or a class if it is expanded.

J: TRBJ1-6; size: -; V: TRBV7-9; D: -; DNA: TGTGCCAGCAGCTTAGAAGTTTCAAGCTCCTATAATTCACCCCTCCACTTT; CDR3: CASSLEVSSSYNSPLHF
J: TRBJ2-3; size: -; V: TRBV5-8; D: -; DNA: TGTGCCAGCAGCTCGGAGTCCTCTACGGATACGCAGTATTTT; CDR3: CASSSESSTDTQYF
J: TRBJ2-7; size: -; V: TRBV28; D: -; DNA: TGTGCCAGCAGCCTCATTAGACACGAGCAGTACTTC; CDR3: CASSLIRHEQYF
J: TRBJ2-2; size: once; V: TRBV6-5; D: TRBD2; DNA: TGTGCCAGTAGAAATGGGAGGGCCGGGGAGCTGTTTTTT; CDR3: CASRNGRAGELFF
J: TRBJ2-1; size: -; V: TRBV24-1; D: TRBD2; DNA: TGTGCCACCAGTGACAATAGCGGGAGTGGATACAATGAGCAGTTCTTC; CDR3: CATSDNSGSGYNEQFF
J: TRBJ2-1; size: -; V: TRBV11-2; D: TRBD2; DNA: TGTGCCAGCAGCTTATACGGTAGCGGGAGAATTTTTGATGAGCAGTTCTTC; CDR3: CASSLYGSGRIFDEQFF
J: TRBJ2-6; size: -; V: TRBV5-1; D: TRBD1; DNA: TGCGCCAGCAGCAGGACAGGGAGCGAAGTCCTGACTTTC; CDR3: CASSRTGSEVLTF
J: TRBJ2-1; size: -; V: TRBV5-1; D: -; DNA: TGCGCCAGCAGCTTGGCCCAGATGGACTACAATGAGCAGTTCTTC; CDR3: CASSLAQMDYNEQFF
J: TRBJ2-3; size: -; V: TRBV28; D: -; DNA: TGTGCCAGCAGTTTTCCAGGGGAGGATACGCAGTATTTT; CDR3: CASSFPGEDTQYF
J: TRBJ2-7; size: once; V: TRBV28; D: -; DNA: TGTGCCAGCAGTCCAAGGACCAAACTTCGCTCCGAGCAGTACTTC; CDR3: CASSPRTKLRSEQYF
J: TRBJ1-5; size: -; V: TRBV5-6; D: -; DNA: TGTGCCAGCAGCTTTCGAGGGAATAGCAATCAGCCCCAGCATTTT; CDR3: CASSFRGNSNQPQHF
J: TRBJ1-2; size: -; V: TRBV28; D: TRBD1; DNA: TGTGCCAGCAGTTCCTCAGGGGGTTTCCCTAACTATGGCTACACCTTC; CDR3: CASSSSGGFPNYGYTF
J: TRBJ2-7; size: -; V: TRBV2; D: -; DNA: TGTGCCAGCAGTGATAGGGGCTACGAGCAGTACTTC; CDR3: CASSDRGYEQYF
J: TRBJ2-5; size: -; V: TRBV2; D: -; DNA: TGTGCCAGCAGTGAGAGGAGGCAAGAGACCCAGTACTTC; CDR3: CASSERRQETQYF
J: TRBJ2-5; size: once; V: TRBV5-6; D: TRBD1; DNA: TGTGCCAGCAGCTTTCCACAGGGGCGAGAGACCCAGTACTTC; CDR3: CASSFPQGRETQYF
J: TRBJ2-1; size: -; V: TRBV27; D: TRBD2; DNA: TGTGCCAGCAGTTTATTGACTAGCGGGACTACCTACTCCTACAATGAGCAGTTCTTC; CDR3: CASSLLTSGTTYSYNEQFF
J: TRBJ1-3; size: -; V: TRBV19; D: -; DNA: TGTGCCAGTAGTTCCTTCCTGAACTCTGGAAACACCATATATTTT; CDR3: CASSSFLNSGNTIYF
J: TRBJ2-7; size: -; V: TRBV2; D: -; DNA: TGTGCCAGCAAAGGGACTTATACCTACGAGCAGTACTTC; CDR3: CASKGTYTYEQYF
J: TRBJ2-2; size: -; V: TRBV9; D: TRBD2; DNA: TGTGCCAGCAGCGTAGGCCCCCTAGCGGGAGGGCCAAACGGGGAGCTGTTTTTT; CDR3: CASSVGPLAGGPNGELFF
J: TRBJ2-7; size: -; V: TRBV6-6; D: TRBD1; DNA: TGTGCCAGCAGTTGGACAGGGGGCGCAGCATACGAGCAGTACTTC; CDR3: CASSWTGGAAYEQYF
J: TRBJ1-6; size: -; V: TRBV5-1; D: -; DNA: TGCGCCAGCAGCTTGGTCCAGGGAGAAAATTCACCCCTCCACTTT; CDR3: CASSLVQGENSPLHF
J: TRBJ2-1; size: -; V: TRBV11-2; D: TRBD1; DNA: TGTGCCAGCAGCCCCCGGACAGGGGAGCAGTTCTTC; CDR3: CASSPRTGEQFF
J: TRBJ2-7; size: -; V: TRBV9; D: -; DNA: TGTGCCAGCAGCCCTTGGGGGAGCACGGACGAGCAGTACTTC; CDR3: CASSPWGSTDEQYF
J: TRBJ1-1; size: -; V: TRBV5-1; D: -; DNA: TGCGCCAGCAGCTCGGGCTCGATGAACACTGAAGCTTTCTTT; CDR3: CASSSGSMNTEAFF
J: TRBJ2-7; size: -; V: TRBV7-6; D: TRBD1; DNA: TGTGCCAGCAGCTTAGGGACAGGGGTTCCAGCCTACGAGCAGTACTTC; CDR3: CASSLGTGVPAYEQYF
J: TRBJ1-6; size: few; V: TRBV27; D: -; DNA: TGTGCCAGCAGTTTAAGAGCTAGCAGGACCTATAATTCACCCCTCCACTTT; CDR3: CASSLRASRTYNSPLHF
J: TRBJ1-3; size: -; V: TRBV19; D: -; DNA: TGTGCCAGTAGTATCCTCCCAACTGGAAACACCATATATTTT; CDR3: CASSILPTGNTIYF
J: TRBJ2-5; size: -; V: TRBV28; D: -; DNA: TGTGCCAGCAGTTTGGGAATAGCGGAGATTCAAGAGACCCAGTACTTC; CDR3: CASSLGIAEIQETQYF
J: TRBJ2-7; size: once; V: TRBV6-5; D: -; DNA: TGTGCCAGCAGGGAGACTTTCCAGTACTTC; CDR3: CASRETFQYF
J: TRBJ2-7; size: -; V: TRBV7-6; D: -; DNA: TGTGCCAGCAGCTTAAGGTCAGGGCAGGGTTCCTACGAGCAGTACTTC; CDR3: CASSLRSGQGSYEQYF
J: TRBJ2-7; size: -; V: TRBV9; D: -; DNA: TGTGCCAGCAGCGTAGATGGTAGTTCCTACGAGCAGTACTTC; CDR3: CASSVDGSSYEQYF
J: TRBJ2-1; size: -; V: TRBV27; D: TRBD2; DNA: TGTGCCAGCGGATCTTTAGCGGGGTCCTACAATGAGCAGTTCTTC; CDR3: CASGSLAGSYNEQFF
J: TRBJ2-7; size: -; V: TRBV5-4; D: TRBD2; DNA: TGTGCCAGCAGCCAGCTTGGGAGCGGGAGCTCCTACGAGCAGTACTTC; CDR3: CASSQLGSGSSYEQYF
J: TRBJ2-3; size: -; V: TRBV28; D: TRBD2; DNA: TGTGCCAGCAGTTTAACGACTAGCGGCACAGATACGCAGTATTTT; CDR3: CASSLTTSGTDTQYF
J: TRBJ2-7; size: few; V: TRBV5-1; D: -; DNA: TGCGCCAGCAGCTTGGAAGGGCTCTACGAGCAGTACTTC; CDR3: CASSLEGLYEQYF
J: TRBJ2-6; size: once; V: TRBV28; D: -; DNA: TGTGCCAGCAGTTCACAGGGAAGTTCTGGTGCTGGGGCCAACGTCCTGACTTTC; CDR3: CASSSQGSSGAGANVLTF
J: TRBJ2-2; size: -; V: TRBV5-7; D: TRBD2; DNA: TGTGCCAGCAGCTTGGATCAGCGGGAGTTCACCGGGGAGCTGTTTTTT; CDR3: CASSLDQREFTGELFF
J: TRBJ2-7; size: -; V: TRBV10-3; D: TRBD2; DNA: TGTGCCATCGCCGGGGGGGGCGCGGACGAGCAGTACTTC; CDR3: CAIAGGGADEQYF
J: TRBJ2-6; size: -; V: TRBV10-3; D: -; DNA: TGTGCCATCAGTGAGAGGGGCTCTGGGGCCAACGTCCTGACTTTC; CDR3: CAISERGSGANVLTF
J: TRBJ1-1; size: -; V: TRBV18; D: -; DNA: TGTGCCAGCTCACTGGGGACGGAGAACACTGAAGCTTTCTTT; CDR3: CASSLGTENTEAFF
J: TRBJ1-6; size: -; V: TRBV7-6; D: TRBD1; DNA: TGTGCCAGCAGCCTTGGGACAGCAGATTCACCCCTCCACTTT; CDR3: CASSLGTADSPLHF
J: TRBJ2-1; size: -; V: TRBV7-3; D: TRBD2; DNA: TGTGCCAGCAGCTTAACGGGACTAGCGGGAGGAGGCAATGAGCAGTTCTTC; CDR3: CASSLTGLAGGGNEQFF
J: TRBJ2-2; size: -; V: TRBV29-1; D: -; DNA: TGCAGCGTTGAAGGAGACAGTGAGGGCGACGCCGGGGAGCTGTTTTTT; CDR3: CSVEGDSEGDAGELFF
J: TRBJ2-7; size: -; V: TRBV27; D: -; DNA: TGTGCCAGCAGCGTAAAACAATATGGACCCGAGCAGTACTTC; CDR3: CASSVKQYGPEQYF
J: TRBJ1-1; size: once; V: TRBV7-9; D: TRBD1; DNA: TGTGCCAGCAGCTCATTCAGGGGGATCACTGAAGCTTTCTTT; CDR3: CASSSFRGITEAFF
J: TRBJ1-3; size: -; V: TRBV6-1; D: TRBD1; DNA: TGTGCCAGCAGTGTCCGACAGGGGGCCTTAGGAAACACCATATATTTT; CDR3: CASSVRQGALGNTIYF
J: TRBJ2-1; size: -; V: TRBV3-1/TRBV3-2; D: -; DNA: TGTGCCAGCAGCCAAGAGATTAGCGGACCGAGCTCCTACAATGAGCAGTTCTTC; CDR3: CASSQEISGPSSYNEQFF
J: TRBJ1-1; size: -; V: TRBV27; D: -; DNA: TGTGCCAGCAGAAAGGTGAATACTGAAGCTTTCTTT; CDR3: CASRKVNTEAFF
J: TRBJ2-2; size: -; V: TRBV3-1/TRBV3-2; D: -; DNA: TGTGCCAGCAGCCCCGGCATGAACACCGGGGAGCTGTTTTTT; CDR3: CASSPGMNTGELFF
J: TRBJ2-7; size: -; V: TRBV18; D: -; DNA: TGTGCCAGCTCACCGCGCGAGCAGTACTTC; CDR3: CASSPREQYF
J: TRBJ2-5; size: -; V: TRBV9; D: -; DNA: TGTGCCAGCAGCGCCCTCGGAGTGCTAGAAGAGACCCAGTACTTC; CDR3: CASSALGVLEETQYF
J: TRBJ1-5; size: -; V: TRBV7-2; D: -; DNA: TGTGCCAGCAGCTTAGCTTCCAGGGGCAATCAGCCCCAGCATTTT; CDR3: CASSLASRGNQPQHF
J: TRBJ1-1; size: -; V: TRBV5-6; D: -; DNA: TGTGCCAGCAGCCCCTATCGGGGAATGAACACTGAAGCTTTCTTT; CDR3: CASSPYRGMNTEAFF
J: TRBJ2-7; size: -; V: TRBV5-4; D: TRBD2; DNA: TGTGCCAGCAGCCCCGGGACTAGGAAAAACTACGAGCAGTACTTC; CDR3: CASSPGTRKNYEQYF
J: TRBJ2-2; size: -; V: TRBV10-3; D: -; DNA: TGTGCCATCAGTGTCTCCGTATTTCGGGAGTATGACACCGGGGAGCTGTTTTTT; CDR3: CAISVSVFREYDTGELFF
J: TRBJ2-7; size: -; V: TRBV30; D: -; DNA: TGTGCCTGGAGTGTACAGGTCGAGCAGTACTTC; CDR3: CAWSVQVEQYF
J: TRBJ1-6; size: -; V: TRBV30; D: TRBD1; DNA: TGTGCCTGGAGTCCGGGGACAGGGGATTCACCCCTCCACTTT; CDR3: CAWSPGTGDSPLHF
J: TRBJ1-1; size: -; V: TRBV29-1; D: -; DNA: TGCAGCGTTGAAGTGGTGGGACGCTTGTGGACTGAAGCTTTCTTT; CDR3: CSVEVVGRLWTEAFF
J: TRBJ1-6; size: -; V: TRBV28; D: -; DNA: TGTGCCAGCAGTCCCACCAAAACCGCAGGGAGGAGTTCACCCCTCCACTTT; CDR3: CASSPTKTAGRSSPLHF